Following are 9 T cell receptor beta chains from one sample sequenced in a study of cytomegalovirus exposure and HLA in healthy donors (dated by TCRdb to about 2017). Library creation used the immunoSEQ multiplex PCR assay. The source is immuneACCESS, and TCRdb retained only in-frame sequences with V and J called. Part of the clones is not carried over; for the studies checked, unresolved V genes explain less than half of this, and the remainder is unexplained. The sample table contains about 130,000 clones; only one count was recorded for approximately 82% of them. The top ten clonotypes cover less than 35% of the sample. The specimen was PBMCs. These receptor sequences come from a man aged 25-40 years in good health and CMV-seropositive.

The chain couples TRBV6-5 to TRBJ1-4, with D uncertain. CDR3 length equals 15 residues. V dropped 0 bases and J dropped 2 bases, with 7 bases sitting between them. Germline loops: CDR1 MNHEY, CDR2 SVGAGI. CDR3 protein: CASSYSPGTNEKLFF. CDR3 nucleotide sequence: TGTGCCAGCAGTTACTCGCCGGGGACTAATGAAAAACTGTTTTTT.

The chain recombines TRBV11-2 with TRBJ2-1; D might be TRBD2 (6 bases). The CDR3 consists of 15 residues. Germline values: CDR1 SGHAT, CDR2 FQNNGV. Trimming removed 5 bases at V and 8 bases at J, with 19 bases between. In DNA form, the CDR3 reads TGTGCCAGCAGCCAACCGGGACTGCCCGCGGATGAGCAGTTCTTC. It translates to CASSQPGLPADEQFF.

The gene calls are TRBV5-4 and TRBJ2-7, with 9 positions matching TRBD1. CDR1 is SGHNT, CDR2 YYREEE, per germline (reference sequence). V dropped 3 bases and J dropped 4; count of bases not matched to a gene: 5. The CDR3 totals 14 residues. The CDR3 protein is CASSSGTGLYEQYF. The CDR3 DNA follows: TGTGCCAGCAGCTCCGGGACAGGGTTGTACGAGCAGTACTTC.

The chain employs TRBV9 and TRBJ2-4, with a weak D call TRBD2 (6 bases). This CDR3 contains 18 residues. The germline V gene has CDR1 SGDLS and CDR2 YYNGEE. V gave up 1 base and J gave up 0 bases, with 17 bases separating them. CDR3 DNA: TGTGCCAGCAGCGTAACCCCCGACGGGGGAAAAGCCAAAAACATTCAGTACTTC. Translation gives CASSVTPDGGKAKNIQYF.

This chain uses TRBV9 with TRBJ1-1; D is uncertain. The germline CDR1 and CDR2 sequences are SGDLS and YYNGEE. V lost 2 bases, J lost 2 bases, and 7 bases lay in between. The CDR3 length is 13 residues. CDR3: CASSVRLNTEAFF. CDR3 bases: TGTGCCAGCAGCGTCCGACTTAACACTGAAGCTTTCTTT.

This chain links TRBV6-6 with TRBJ1-3; the D is unclear. V was clipped by 2 bases and J by 5 bases, with 10 bases between them. The V gene's germline CDR1 is MNHNY and CDR2 SVGAGI (reference sequence). This CDR3 has 14 amino acids. The CDR3, as DNA: TGTGCCAGCAGTTACGACGGGTCTCGAAACACCATATATTTT. Protein: CASSYDGSRNTIYF.

The chain couples TRBV2 to TRBJ1-5; a weak D match, TRBD1 (6 bases). The CDR3 has 13 residues. Germline V lookup: CDR1 SNHLY, CDR2 FYNNEI. V was pared by 4 bases and J by 5 bases, with 9 bases between. The CDR3 is CASSGQGYQPQHF. DNA for the CDR3: TGTGCCAGCAGTGGCCAGGGGTATCAGCCCCAGCATTTT.

The V and J genes are TRBV6-1 and TRBJ2-5, with D perhaps matching TRBD2 (6 bases). Germline V lookup: CDR1 MNHNS, CDR2 SASEGT. Trimming removed 4 bases from V and 5 bases from J, with 17 bases in between. There are 15 residues in the CDR3. The CDR3 DNA reads as TGTGCCAGCAGTGGGGTAGCGGCGGGGAGGGAGACCCAGTACTTC. As protein: CASSGVAAGRETQYF.

The chain recombines TRBV28 with TRBJ1-5; 9 positions agree with TRBD1. Per the germline V gene, CDR1 is MDHEN and CDR2 is SYDVKM. CDR3 length: 18 residues. V was pared by 6 bases and J by 2 bases, with 14 bases of the junction left unmatched. The CDR3 spells CASRTWDREVWGNQPQHF. The CDR3 region has the DNA TGTGCCAGCAGGACCTGGGACAGGGAGGTGTGGGGCAATCAGCCCCAGCATTTT.